What follows are 21 T cell receptor beta chains derived from one specimen sequenced in a study of Graves' ophthalmopathy and Graves' hyperthyroidism. Amplifying from RNA transcripts, the study obtained TCR beta CDR3 regions. First-round RT-PCR with HTBI primers preceded a second-round multiplex PCR. TCRdb processed the multiplex PCR reads anew with MiXCR; each CDR3 protein has one entry. Here the sample spans a few hundred thousand distinct CDR3 sequences, 35% to 45% being singletons. The sequenced material came from peripheral blood or thyroid tissue (not recorded which). The source of these receptors is an adult man with Graves' hyperthyroidism.

On this clonotype itself: One end of the junction varies from germline; a read error may be responsible. The V and J genes are TRBV7-9 and TRBJ2-7; 12 positions agree with TRBD2. This CDR3 region has 15 residues. Germline lookup yields CDR1 SEHNR and CDR2 FQNEAQ (reference sequence). The CDR3 reads CASSPRLAGVGEQYF. The CDR3 DNA reads TGCGCCAGCAGCCCCCGACTAGCGGGAGTGGGAGAGCAGTACTTC.

The genes are TRBV29-1 and TRBJ1-2; D is uncertain. Deletions cut 8 bases from V and 5 bases from J, with 15 bases between. Germline V lookup: CDR1 SQVTM, CDR2 ANQGSEA. The CDR3 has 12 amino acids. The CDR3 loop is CSSETSGYGYTF. In DNA form, the CDR3 reads TGCAGCTCTGAGACATCGGGATATGGCTACACCTTC.

The rearrangement joins TRBV5-1 to TRBJ1-1; D perhaps matches TRBD1 (5 bases). Germline V gives CDR1 SGHRS, CDR2 YFSETQ. V lost 5 bases and J lost 6, with 23 bases in between. The CDR3 has 16 residues. The CDR3 DNA is TGCGCCAGCAGTCCGGCCCTGCAGGGCGGGGGGGCTGAAGCTTTCTTT. Its protein product is CASSPALQGGGAEAFF.

This clonotype was detected ten times or more. The rearrangement links TRBV20-1 to TRBJ2-5, with 10 bases that match TRBD2. Germline V gene lookup returns CDR1 DFQATT and CDR2 SNEGSKA (reference sequence). The ends lost 1 base at V and 2 bases at J; junction bases unmatched: 4. The CDR3 consists of 15 residues. This chain's CDR3 is CSARGTSGTQETQYF. For the CDR3, the DNA is TGCAGTGCTAGAGGGACTAGCGGCACTCAAGAGACCCAGTACTTC.

This clonotype appeared many times. The chain combines TRBV20-1 with TRBJ2-7; 11 bases align to TRBD1. Looked up from germline, CDR1 is DFQATT and CDR2 is SNEGSKA (reference sequence). The CDR3 covers 16 residues. With V trimmed by 0 bases and J by 2 bases, 6 bases remained unmatched. CDR3 sequence: CSARDSGTGGTYEQYF. The CDR3 nucleotides read TGCAGTGCTAGAGATTCGGGGACAGGGGGAACCTACGAGCAGTACTTC.

The chain links TRBV12-5 to TRBJ2-5; 7 bases are shared with TRBD1. The ends lost 8 bases at V and 1 base at J; junction bases unmatched: 7. CDR1 is LGHNT, CDR2 FRNRAP, per germline. The CDR3 sequence is 14 residues long. CDR3 loop: CASSETGIQETQYF. The CDR3 DNA reads as TGTGCTAGTAGCGAGACAGGGATCCAAGAGACCCAGTACTTC.

The sample holds many counts of this clonotype. V usage is TRBV6-6 and J usage is TRBJ2-6, with D tentatively TRBD1 or TRBD2 (5 bases each). This CDR3 contains 12 residues. Germline V gene data show CDR1 as MNHNY and CDR2 as SVGAGI (reference sequence). V lost 11 bases to trimming and J lost 0 bases, with 5 bases between them. The CDR3 bases are TGTGCCGGGGGCTCTGGGGCCAACGTCCTGACTTTC. Translation: CAGGSGANVLTF.

V is TRBV29-1 and J is TRBJ2-7; D might be TRBD2 (6 bases). CDR1 SQVTM and CDR2 ANQGSEA come from the germline V gene. The CDR3 contains 11 residues. The V gene lost 7 bases and the J gene lost 7 bases, with 14 bases spanning the gap. CDR3 coding DNA: TGCAGCGCTGGGGGGACGGGGGAGCAGTACTTC. Translating it yields CSAGGTGEQYF.

This clonotype was picked up many times. This rearrangement joins TRBV13 to TRBJ1-2; D call uncertain. The CDR3 length is 12 residues. V was cut by 2 bases and J by 8 bases, with 9 bases left in between. Germline V gene data show CDR1 as PRHDT and CDR2 as FYEKMQ (reference sequence). The CDR3 reads CASSLSQAGYTF. For the CDR3, the DNA is TGTGCCAGCAGCTTAAGTCAGGCGGGCTACACCTTC.

This clonotype was counted ten times or more. This chain links TRBV19 with TRBJ2-5; D call uncertain. The germline V and J ends were trimmed by 5 bases and 4 bases, with 17 bases remaining between them. There are 15 residues in the CDR3. CDR1 and CDR2 (germline): LNHDA, SQIVND (reference sequence). CDR3 sequence: CASSGVDISGETQYF. The DNA for the CDR3 is TGTGCCAGTAGTGGCGTAGATATATCTGGAGAGACCCAGTACTTC.

This clonotype was seen ten or more times. The chain recombines TRBV25-1 with TRBJ1-6; no clear D gene. The V gene's germline CDR1 is MGHDK and CDR2 SYGVNS. The CDR3 has 15 residues. V lost 4 bases to trimming and J lost 5 bases, with 12 bases between them. The CDR3 DNA follows: TGTGCCAGCAGTGGTCCTACACTCGATAATTCACCCCTCCACTTT. This translates into CASSGPTLDNSPLHF.

For this clonotype: The CDR3 does not close with the conserved phenylalanine or tryptophan, likely indicating a read error. V gene TRBV15 combines with J gene TRBJ1-2; tentative D call: TRBD1 (5 bases). V was clipped by 4 bases and J by 0 bases, with 18 bases between them. The CDR3 sequence is 17 residues long. Germline CDR1 LNHNV, CDR2 YYDKDF (reference sequence). The CDR3 DNA reads TGTGCCACCAGCACGGCCGGCAGGGAACAAACTAACTATGGCTACACCCTC. Its translation is CATSTAGREQTNYGYTL.

The rearrangement uses TRBV7-2 and TRBJ2-5; no clear D gene. CDR1 and CDR2 from the germline V gene are SGHTA and FQGNSA. The CDR3 extends over 12 amino acids. V lost 6 bases and J lost 9, with 14 bases in between. The CDR3 nucleotides read TGTGCCAGCAGTCCTGCCGCGGAGCCCCAGTACTTC. It translates to CASSPAAEPQYF.

This sequence joins TRBV2 and TRBJ2-2; a possible D gene is TRBD2 (6 bases). Germline V lookup: CDR1 SNHLY, CDR2 FYNNEI. CDR3 size: 14 residues. Trimming left V 4 bases short and J 3 bases short, with 9 bases between. The CDR3 DNA reads TGTGCCAGCAGTGCGGGGGTCGACACCGGGGAGCTGTTTTTT. Residues: CASSAGVDTGELFF.

This clonotype was observed a handful of times. The chain uses TRBV15 and TRBJ1-3; D not resolved. Between the trimmed V and J ends, which lost 1 base and 2 bases, there was a span of 12 bases. Germline V gene data show CDR1 as LNHNV and CDR2 as YYDKDF (reference sequence). CDR3 size: 16 residues. For the CDR3, the DNA is TGTGCCACCAGCAGAGCTAGCGGTTCTCCTGGAAACACCATATATTTT. Translated, it gives CATSRASGSPGNTIYF.

The V gene is TRBV2, the J gene TRBJ2-1; 7 bases match TRBD2. Germline loops: CDR1 SNHLY, CDR2 FYNNEI. V was pared by 8 bases and J by 8 bases, with 15 bases of the junction left unmatched. There are 15 residues in the CDR3. The CDR3, as DNA: TGTGCCAGCTTTTGGGCGGCGGGGGATCGGGATGAGCAGTTCTTC. Its protein is CASFWAAGDRDEQFF. The variable domain in full, completed from reference TRBV2 and TRBJ2-1, reads EPEVTQTPSHQVTQMGQEVILRCVPISNHLYFYWYRQILGQKVEFLVSFYNNEISEKSEIFDDQFSVERPDGSNFTLKIRSTKLEDSAMYFCASFWAAGDRDEQFFGPGTRLTVL.

This clonotype was counted many times. CDR3 coding DNA: TGTGCCAGCAGCCATCCGAGGGACAGGGGATCGGATAGCAATCAGCCCCAGCATTTT. Translation: CASSHPRDRGSDSNQPQHF. The chain is built from TRBV7-9 and TRBJ1-5, with 10 bases matching TRBD1. Germline assignment: CDR1 SEHNR and CDR2 FQNEAQ (reference sequence). The CDR3 has 19 residues. V shed 5 bases, J shed 0 bases, and the junction held 13 bases outside the gene matches.

This clonotype was seen repeatedly, ten times or more. The chain couples TRBV13 to TRBJ1-1; D may be TRBD1 (5 bases). V was trimmed by 2 bases and J by 3 bases, leaving 10 bases between them. The CDR3 is 14 amino acids. CDR1 and CDR2 from the germline V gene are PRHDT and FYEKMQ (reference sequence). The chain's CDR3 is CASSLISGYTEAFF. The CDR3 DNA is TGTGCCAGCAGCTTAATTTCAGGGTACACTGAAGCTTTCTTT.

This clonotype was detected a few times. The V call is TRBV12-3 or TRBV12-4, the J call TRBJ1-6; 8 bases line up with TRBD1. The CDR3 covers 19 residues. V lost 5 bases and J lost 1; bases outside the gene matches: 13. In DNA form, the CDR3 reads TGTGCCAGCAGTCCAGGGACAGGATCGTCCTGGTCCTATAATTCACCCCTCCACTTT. Its protein product is CASSPGTGSSWSYNSPLHF.

The chain links TRBV7-2 to TRBJ1-1; D is perhaps TRBD1 (5 bases). The CDR3 covers 15 residues. With 1 base removed from V and 1 base from J, the gap between germline ends came to 10 bases. Germline CDR1 and CDR2: SGHTA and FQGNSA. DNA of the CDR3: TGTGCCAGCAGCTTAGGAGGGGCCGGGAACACTGAAGCTTTCTTT. Amino acid sequence: CASSLGGAGNTEAFF.

This clonotype was seen at least ten times. The chain has TRBV7-9 and TRBJ1-1; possibly TRBD1 for D (6 bases). The CDR3 has 12 residues. V was trimmed by 2 bases and J by 10 bases, leaving 11 bases between them. The germline V gene has CDR1 SEHNR and CDR2 FQNEAQ (reference sequence). The CDR3 reads CASSLWEGGAFF. In DNA, the CDR3 is TGTGCCAGCAGCTTATGGGAGGGGGGAGCTTTCTTT.